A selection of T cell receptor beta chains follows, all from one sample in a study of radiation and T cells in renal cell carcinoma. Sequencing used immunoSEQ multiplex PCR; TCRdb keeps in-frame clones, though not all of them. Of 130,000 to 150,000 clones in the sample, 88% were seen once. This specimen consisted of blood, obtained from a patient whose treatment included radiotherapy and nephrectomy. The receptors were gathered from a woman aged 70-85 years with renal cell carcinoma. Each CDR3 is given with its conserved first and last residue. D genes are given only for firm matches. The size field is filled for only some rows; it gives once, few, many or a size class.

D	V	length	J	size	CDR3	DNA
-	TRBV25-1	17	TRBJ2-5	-	CASSESQRWAAQETQYF	TGTGCCAGCAGTGAATCCCAACGATGGGCAGCCCAAGAGACCCAGTACTTC
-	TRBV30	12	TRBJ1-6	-	CAWSFRNSPLHF	TGTGCCTGGAGTTTCAGGAATTCACCCCTCCACTTT
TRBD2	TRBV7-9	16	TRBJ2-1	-	CASSFWTSGVFNEQFF	TGTGCCAGCAGCTTTTGGACTAGCGGGGTCTTCAATGAGCAGTTCTTC
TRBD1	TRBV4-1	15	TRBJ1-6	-	CASSQVQGPSVPLHF	TGCGCCAGCAGCCAGGTACAGGGGCCCTCAGTACCCCTCCACTTT
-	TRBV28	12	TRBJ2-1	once	CASFGNYNEQFF	TGTGCCAGCTTTGGTAACTACAATGAGCAGTTCTTC
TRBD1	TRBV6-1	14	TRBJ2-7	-	CASSKGQGAYEQYF	TGTGCCAGCAGTAAGGGACAGGGAGCCTACGAGCAGTACTTC
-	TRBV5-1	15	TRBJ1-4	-	CASTGRGSTNEKLFF	TGCGCCAGCACGGGGCGAGGTTCAACTAATGAAAAACTGTTTTTT
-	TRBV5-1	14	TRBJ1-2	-	CASSLESPVYGYTF	TGCGCCAGCAGCTTGGAATCCCCAGTCTATGGCTACACCTTC
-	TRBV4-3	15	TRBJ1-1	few	CASSQVAVLGTEAFF	TGCGCCAGCAGCCAAGTTGCAGTCCTGGGCACTGAAGCTTTCTTT
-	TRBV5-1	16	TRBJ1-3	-	CASSLGASGSGNTIYF	TGCGCCAGCAGCTTGGGTGCCTCAGGCTCTGGAAACACCATATATTTT
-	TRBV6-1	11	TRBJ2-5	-	CASSTRETQYF	TGTGCCAGCAGTACAAGGGAGACCCAGTACTTC
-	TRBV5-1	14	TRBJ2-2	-	CASSLGRSTGELFF	TGCGCCAGCAGCTTAGGCAGGAGCACCGGGGAGCTGTTTTTT
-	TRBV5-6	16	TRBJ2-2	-	CASSLVANTNTGELFF	TGTGCCAGCAGCTTGGTGGCTAATACGAACACCGGGGAGCTGTTTTTT
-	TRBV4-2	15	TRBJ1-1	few	CASSQEGRYNTEAFF	TGTGCCAGCAGCCAAGAGGGGCGGTATAACACTGAAGCTTTCTTT
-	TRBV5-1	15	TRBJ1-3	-	CASSSGRSSGNTIYF	TGCGCCAGCAGCTCGGGACGGAGCTCTGGAAACACCATATATTTT
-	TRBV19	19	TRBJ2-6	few	CASSIESGMSWPGANVLTF	TGTGCCAGTAGTATAGAGTCCGGAATGTCCTGGCCTGGGGCCAACGTCCTGACTTTC
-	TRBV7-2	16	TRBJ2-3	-	CASSLVGGGSPDTQYF	TGTGCCAGCAGCTTAGTGGGTGGGGGGTCGCCAGATACGCAGTATTTT
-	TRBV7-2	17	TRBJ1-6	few	CASSLAIRDTYNSPLHF	TGTGCCAGCAGCTTAGCTATTCGCGACACCTATAATTCACCCCTCCACTTT
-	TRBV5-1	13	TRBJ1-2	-	CASSPGTGYGYTF	TGCGCCAGCAGCCCCGGGACGGGCTATGGCTACACCTTC
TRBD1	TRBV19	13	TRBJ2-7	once	CASATGGTYEQYF	TGTGCCAGTGCGACAGGGGGTACCTACGAGCAGTACTTC
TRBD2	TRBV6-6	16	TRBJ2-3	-	CASRLRTSGGSDTQYF	TGTGCCAGCAGACTAAGGACTAGCGGGGGGTCAGATACGCAGTATTTT
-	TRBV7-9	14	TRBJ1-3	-	CASSLGLVGNTIYF	TGTGCCAGCAGCTTAGGACTCGTCGGAAACACCATATATTTT
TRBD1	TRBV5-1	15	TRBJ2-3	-	CASSFEDRGTDTQYF	TGCGCCAGCAGCTTCGAGGACAGGGGCACAGATACGCAGTATTTT
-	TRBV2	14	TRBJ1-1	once	CASSARPMGTEAFF	TGTGCCAGCAGCGCGAGGCCGATGGGCACTGAAGCTTTCTTT
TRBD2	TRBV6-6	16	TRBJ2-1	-	CASSSGLAGPYNEQFF	TGTGCCAGCAGTTCGGGACTAGCGGGCCCCTACAATGAGCAGTTCTTC
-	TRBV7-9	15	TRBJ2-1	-	CASSFNPRRINEQFF	TGTGCCAGCAGCTTTAACCCCCGACGGATTAATGAGCAGTTCTTC
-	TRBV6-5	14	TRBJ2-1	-	CASRVRGLDNEQFF	TGTGCCAGCCGGGTCAGGGGACTGGACAATGAGCAGTTCTTC
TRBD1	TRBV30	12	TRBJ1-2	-	CAWSGQGGSYTF	TGTGCCTGGAGCGGACAGGGGGGTAGCTACACCTTC
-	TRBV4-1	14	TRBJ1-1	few	CASSQGILNTEAFF	TGCGCCAGCAGCCAAGGGATATTGAACACTGAAGCTTTCTTT